One sample yielded the 28 T cell receptor beta chains listed below, sequenced in a study of control samples from healthy donors and cancer patients. Clones were read by immunoSEQ multiplex PCR, and TCRdb kept only the in-frame ones, dropping some. The sample consists of about 55,000 clones, approximately 95% of them appearing once. Sequenced input: blood. Source of these receptors: a woman between 18 and 29 years old in good health.

The V and J genes are TRBV6-5 and TRBJ2-3, with D uncertain. V was clipped by 6 bases and J by 2 bases, with 3 bases between them. Germline V gives CDR1 MNHEY, CDR2 SVGAGI. This CDR3 comprises 11 residues. CDR3 in DNA: TGTGCCAGCAGCAACACAGATACGCAGTATTTT. Translated: CASSNTDTQYF.

The genes are TRBV28 and TRBJ2-1; no reliable D call. V was trimmed by 3 bases and J by 3 bases, leaving 0 bases between them. The CDR3 runs 11 residues. Germline V lookup: CDR1 MDHEN, CDR2 SYDVKM. The CDR3 region has the DNA TGTGCCAGCAGTTTCTACAATGAGCAGTTCTTC. This sequence encodes CASSFYNEQFF.

The chain employs TRBV12-3 or TRBV12-4 and TRBJ1-5; a weak D match, TRBD1 (6 bases). Trimming removed 4 bases at V and 7 bases at J, with 11 bases between. The CDR3 is 13 residues long. For the CDR3, the DNA is TGTGCCAGCAGTTGGGGGGGGGCACAGCCCCAGCATTTT. As protein: CASSWGGAQPQHF.

The chain links TRBV5-6 to TRBJ2-1; 7 nucleotides align to TRBD2. V shed 4 bases and J 12 bases; nucleotides not matched to a gene: 19. Germline values: CDR1 SGHDT, CDR2 YYEEEE. This CDR3 has 16 amino acids. The CDR3 protein is CASSREEGTIGISQFF. The CDR3 nucleotides are TGTGCCAGCAGCCGCGAAGAAGGGACTATAGGTATATCGCAGTTCTTC. The variable domain in full, completed from reference TRBV5-6 and TRBJ2-1, reads DAGVTQSPTHLIKTRGQQVTLRCSPKSGHDTVSWYQQALGQGPQFIFQYYEEEERQRGNFPDRFSGHQFPNYSSELNVNALLLGDSALYLCASSREEGTIGISQFFGPGTRLTVL.

J is TRBJ2-2 and V is TRBV24-1; D unresolved. The CDR3 sequence is 15 residues long. Looked up from germline, CDR1 is KGHDR and CDR2 is SFDVKD. V dropped 4 bases and J dropped 7 bases, with 15 bases sitting between them. The chain's CDR3 is CATSDYGQVFGELFF. The DNA of the CDR3 is TGTGCCACCAGTGACTACGGGCAGGTCTTCGGGGAGCTGTTTTTT.

V is TRBV4-3 and J is TRBJ1-4; D possibly corresponds to TRBD1 (5 bases). CDR3 length equals 15 residues. Germline values: CDR1 LGHNA, CDR2 YSLEER. The V end was cut by 1 base, the J end by 5 bases, with 11 bases between. CDR3: CASSQVGTPNEKLFF. The CDR3 nucleotides are TGCGCCAGCAGCCAAGTCGGGACTCCGAATGAAAAACTGTTTTTT.

The rearrangement links TRBV7-6 to TRBJ1-1, with D unresolved. Germline V CDR1 and CDR2: SGHVS, FNYEAQ. The CDR3 sequence is 13 residues long. V lost 5 bases, J lost 1 base, and 8 bases lay in between. The CDR3, as DNA: TGTGCCAGCAGCCTTGGGAAGAACACTGAAGCTTTCTTT. The encoded protein is CASSLGKNTEAFF. Together with reference TRBV7-6 and TRBJ1-1, the CDR3 gives the full variable domain: GAGVSQSPRYKVTKRGQDVALRCDPISGHVSLYWYRQALGQGPEFLTYFNYEAQQDKSGLPNDRFSAERPEGSISTLTIQRTEQRDSAMYRCASSLGKNTEAFFGQGTRLTVV.

This clone was found a few times. The chain recombines TRBV6-5 with TRBJ2-3; 10 nucleotides line up with TRBD2. Germline CDR1 reads MNHEY; CDR2 reads SVGAGI. The CDR3 spans 15 residues. V trimming: 5 bases; J trimming: 1 base; junction bases outside the gene matches: 3. CDR3 region: CASSLLAGGTDTQYF. The CDR3 DNA follows: TGTGCCAGCAGTCTTCTAGCGGGGGGCACAGATACGCAGTATTTT.

This clone appeared a few times. The chain recombines TRBV6-5 with TRBJ2-1, with D possibly called TRBD1 or TRBD2 (5 bases each). This CDR3 has 13 residues. Germline V gives CDR1 MNHEY, CDR2 SVGAGI. V lost 7 bases and J lost 3, with 10 bases in between. The CDR3 region is CASNGDVYNEQFF. The CDR3 DNA reads as TGTGCCAGCAACGGGGACGTCTACAATGAGCAGTTCTTC.

This chain joins TRBV30 and TRBJ2-1; 10 nucleotides agree with TRBD2. The junction had 5 bases not matched to a gene; V was cut back by 3 bases and J by 9 bases. This CDR3 has 13 amino acids. Germline assignment: CDR1 GTSNPN and CDR2 SVGIG (reference sequence). The CDR3 DNA reads TGTGCCTGGAGGGGACTAGCGAGCGGTGAGCAGTTCTTC. Amino acids: CAWRGLASGEQFF.

The chain employs TRBV19 and TRBJ1-5; perhaps TRBD1 as D (5 bases). The V gene lost 2 bases and the J gene lost 5 bases, with 16 bases spanning the gap. The CDR3 is made up of 16 amino acids. Germline V gene sequence: CDR1 LNHDA, CDR2 SQIVND (reference sequence). CDR3 amino acids: CASSIRPSDSHQPQHF. The CDR3 nucleotides read TGTGCCAGTAGTATACGCCCAAGCGACAGTCATCAGCCCCAGCATTTT.

This clone was picked up one time. The chain links TRBV5-8 to TRBJ1-5; D remains ambiguous. Trimming cost V 4 bases and J 5 bases, with 16 bases left between them. CDR1 and CDR2 from the germline V gene are SGHTS and YDEGEE. The CDR3 is made up of 15 amino acids. For the CDR3, the DNA is TGTGCCAGCAGCCTGGATTTTCTCGGGTATCAGCCCCAGCATTTT. It is translated as CASSLDFLGYQPQHF.

The chain employs TRBV7-2 and TRBJ2-7, with 9 positions matching TRBD1. V dropped 6 bases and J dropped 2; count of bases not matched to a gene: 2. The CDR3 totals 13 residues. Germline V CDR1 and CDR2: SGHTA, FQGNSA. The CDR3 is CASRTGGTYEQYF. Here the CDR3 DNA reads TGTGCCAGCAGGACAGGGGGGACCTACGAGCAGTACTTC.

The chain employs TRBV3-1 (or the pseudogene TRBV3-2) and TRBJ2-5; no firm D call. Looked up from germline, CDR1 is LGHDT and CDR2 is YNNKEL (reference sequence). CDR3 length equals 14 residues. Between the trimmed V and J ends, which lost 2 bases and 1 base, there was a span of 8 bases. The CDR3: CASSQQRPQETQYF. CDR3 coding DNA: TGTGCCAGCAGCCAACAGCGACCCCAAGAGACCCAGTACTTC.

The gene calls are TRBV27 and TRBJ2-1; 9 bases agree with TRBD1. With V trimmed by 5 bases and J by 4 bases, 3 bases remained unmatched. This CDR3 contains 14 residues. Germline assignment: CDR1 MNHEY and CDR2 SMNVEV (reference sequence). The CDR3 nucleotides read TGTGCCAGCAGTCCGACAGGGGGATACAATGAGCAGTTCTTC. Its translation: CASSPTGGYNEQFF.

V is TRBV14 and J is TRBJ2-1; 9 bases line up with TRBD1. V lost 3 bases and J lost 4; bases outside the gene matches: 10. Germline V gene data show CDR1 as SGHDN and CDR2 as FVKESK. CDR3 length: 17 amino acids. Written as DNA, the CDR3 is TGTGCCAGCAGCCAGTATCCCGGGACAGGGAGATACAATGAGCAGTTCTTC. Protein: CASSQYPGTGRYNEQFF.

This chain joins TRBV2 and TRBJ1-4, with no clear D. Germline V CDR1 and CDR2: SNHLY, FYNNEI. V was pared by 6 bases and J by 8 bases, with 10 bases between. This CDR3 comprises 12 residues. CDR3 region: CASRSTGEKLFF. The CDR3 coding sequence is TGTGCCAGCAGATCCACGGGGGAAAAACTGTTTTTT.

The rearrangement uses TRBV7-3 and TRBJ2-1; D remains ambiguous. From germline, CDR1 is SGHTA and CDR2 FQGTGA. V was pared by 5 bases and J by 8 bases, with 16 bases between. CDR3 length: 14 residues. The CDR3 DNA reads as TGTGCCAGCAGCCATTCCTCTTCATCATATGAGCAGTTCTTC. Its protein product is CASSHSSSSYEQFF.

This rearrangement joins TRBV7-2 to TRBJ1-5; possibly TRBD1 for D (5 bases). This CDR3 is built from 16 residues. Germline values: CDR1 SGHTA, CDR2 FQGNSA. V was pared by 8 bases and J by 0 bases, with 17 bases between. The CDR3 loop reads CASLPDSSTSNQPQHF. CDR3 DNA sequence: TGTGCCAGCCTACCCGACAGCTCTACTAGCAATCAGCCCCAGCATTTT.

The V call is TRBV12-3 or TRBV12-4, the J call TRBJ1-3; weak D call: TRBD1 (6 bases). Trimming left V 1 base short and J 10 bases short, with 11 bases between. This CDR3 spans 13 amino acids. The CDR3 is CASSLVQGATIYF. CDR3 sequence (DNA): TGTGCCAGCAGTTTAGTACAGGGAGCGACCATATATTTT.

This clone was recorded once. This chain joins TRBV2 and TRBJ1-2, with 8 bases lining up with TRBD1. Germline CDR1 is SNHLY and CDR2 is FYNNEI. J lost 3 bases, V lost 3 bases, and 0 bases had no gene match. This CDR3 is built from 13 residues. Written as DNA, the CDR3 is TGTGCCAGCAGTGAGGGACAGGACTATGGCTACACCTTC. It translates to CASSEGQDYGYTF.

This sequence joins TRBV14 and TRBJ2-3; TRBD2 agrees at 11 bases. The CDR3 has 14 residues. The V gene's germline CDR1 is SGHDN and CDR2 FVKESK. V lost 3 bases, J lost 9 bases, and 5 bases stayed unmatched. The CDR3 DNA follows: TGTGCCAGCAGCCACCCTAGCGGGGGGTGGACGCAGTATTTT. Its protein product is CASSHPSGGWTQYF. Complete variable domain (other parts from reference TRBV14 and TRBJ2-3): EAGVTQFPSHSVIEKGQTVTLRCDPISGHDNLYWYRRVMGKEIKFLLHFVKESKQDESGMPNNRFLAERTGGTYSTLKVQPAELEDSGVYFCASSHPSGGWTQYFGPGTRLTVL.

The chain uses TRBV7-2 and TRBJ2-7; D remains unclear. The germline V and J ends were trimmed by 1 base and 0 bases, with 4 bases remaining between them. The CDR3 covers 13 residues. Germline CDR1 SGHTA, CDR2 FQGNSA. The CDR3 loop reads CASSLDSSYEQYF. The CDR3 DNA sequence: TGTGCCAGCAGCTTAGACAGCTCCTACGAGCAGTACTTC.

The CDR3 DNA reads TGTGCCAGCAGCCCTTACGTGGGGGGGCGCTGGAGCACCGGGGAGCTGTTTTTT. Translation gives CASSPYVGGRWSTGELFF. This chain uses TRBV5-6 with TRBJ2-2; D is possibly TRBD2 (7 bases). Per the germline V gene, CDR1 is SGHDT and CDR2 is YYEEEE. Trimming cost V 4 bases and J 4 bases, with 23 bases left between them. This CDR3 contains 18 residues.

The CDR3 coding sequence is TGTGCCAGCAGCGTAGAGCTCGGAGTTGGCTACACCTTC. It encodes CASSVELGVGYTF. The rearrangement joins TRBV9 to TRBJ1-2; no clear D gene. Germline CDR1 SGDLS, CDR2 YYNGEE. Trimming shortened V by 0 bases and J by 7 bases, and 10 bases separated the two germline ends. CDR3 length equals 13 residues. Supplemented by reference TRBV9 and TRBJ1-2, the full variable domain reads DSGVTQTPKHLITATGQRVTLRCSPRSGDLSVYWYQQSLDQGLQFLIQYYNGEERAKGNILERFSAQQFPDLHSELNLSSLELGDSALYFCASSVELGVGYTFGSGTRLTVV.

The chain is built from TRBV2 and TRBJ1-2, with a tentative D call TRBD1 (6 bases). The CDR3 has 14 residues. Trimming pared 1 base from V and 7 bases from J, leaving 13 bases between. Germline-derived CDR1 and CDR2 are SNHLY and FYNNEI. The CDR3 loop is CASSEGRGAGGYTF. The CDR3, as DNA: TGTGCCAGCAGTGAAGGGCGGGGGGCTGGTGGCTACACCTTC. Based on the CDR3 plus reference TRBV2 and TRBJ1-2, the full variable domain is EPEVTQTPSHQVTQMGQEVILRCVPISNHLYFYWYRQILGQKVEFLVSFYNNEISEKSEIFDDQFSVERPDGSNFTLKIRSTKLEDSAMYFCASSEGRGAGGYTFGSGTRLTVV.

This clone was observed once. The sample holds other DNA sequences that translate to the same CDR3. The V call is TRBV11-2, the J call TRBJ1-1; no definite D call. With 3 bases removed from V and 1 base from J, the gap between germline ends came to 6 bases. The CDR3 has 13 residues. Germline CDR1 SGHAT, CDR2 FQNNGV. DNA of the CDR3: TGTGCCAGCAGCTTGGGAGGGAACACTGAAGCTTTCTTT. It translates to CASSLGGNTEAFF.

The chain has TRBV28 and TRBJ1-2; D call uncertain. This CDR3 has 10 residues. The ends were cut back, 5 bases at V and 5 bases at J, with 3 bases in the middle. Germline values: CDR1 MDHEN, CDR2 SYDVKM. The CDR3 here is CASSRYGYTF. CDR3 nucleotide sequence: TGTGCCAGCAGTCGATATGGCTACACCTTC.